These T cell receptor beta chains were read from a single sample in a study of siplizumab effects on memory and regulatory T cells. Profiling relied on immunoSEQ multiplex PCR, and the TCRdb table lists in-frame clones only, not all of them. Here the sample spans about 69,000 clones, 80% to 90% being singletons. Sequenced: Tregs sorted from blood. The receptors here all came from a human donor in good health. Each CDR3 is given with its conserved first and last residue. The D gene is left open where the match is weak. Only part of the rows carry a size: once, few, many, or a class if the clone is expanded.

j_gene: TRBJ2-7
v_gene: TRBV6-5
abundance: .
d_gene: .
CDR3aa: CASSYSAGAPYEQYF
CDR3nt: TGTGCCAGCAGTTACTCGGCGGGGGCGCCCTACGAGCAGTACTTC

j_gene: TRBJ1-3
v_gene: TRBV28
abundance: .
d_gene: TRBD1
CDR3aa: CASSSGTGGNTIYF
CDR3nt: TGTGCCAGCAGTTCAGGGACAGGGGGAAACACCATATATTTT

j_gene: TRBJ2-7
v_gene: TRBV7-9
abundance: .
d_gene: TRBD2
CDR3aa: CASSSPLGSAGGFYEQYF
CDR3nt: TGTGCCAGCAGCTCTCCACTGGGCTCAGCGGGAGGGTTCTACGAGCAGTACTTC

j_gene: TRBJ2-3
v_gene: TRBV28
abundance: .
d_gene: .
CDR3aa: CASSLVGSATDTQYF
CDR3nt: TGTGCCAGCAGTTTAGTGGGTAGCGCCACAGATACGCAGTATTTT

j_gene: TRBJ2-1
v_gene: TRBV9
abundance: .
d_gene: .
CDR3aa: CASSELAEPRGEQFF
CDR3nt: TGTGCCAGCAGCGAACTAGCGGAGCCCAGGGGGGAGCAGTTCTTC

j_gene: TRBJ1-6
v_gene: TRBV7-2
abundance: .
d_gene: TRBD1
CDR3aa: CASSQGVGPYSPLHF
CDR3nt: TGTGCCAGCAGCCAGGGGGTTGGGCCCTATTCACCCCTCCACTTT

j_gene: TRBJ2-1
v_gene: TRBV30
abundance: .
d_gene: .
CDR3aa: CAWGPRRSSYNEQFF
CDR3nt: TGTGCCTGGGGGCCCCGAAGGAGCTCCTACAATGAGCAGTTCTTC

j_gene: TRBJ2-1
v_gene: TRBV4-2
abundance: .
d_gene: TRBD2
CDR3aa: CASSQVLIAGGDNEQFF
CDR3nt: TGTGCCAGCAGCCAAGTCCTCATAGCGGGAGGGGACAATGAGCAGTTCTTC

j_gene: TRBJ2-2
v_gene: TRBV19
abundance: .
d_gene: .
CDR3aa: CASSILPVLRGNTGELFF
CDR3nt: TGTGCCAGTAGTATTCTTCCAGTGTTACGGGGAAACACCGGGGAGCTGTTTTTT

j_gene: TRBJ1-1
v_gene: TRBV11-3
abundance: once
d_gene: .
CDR3aa: CASSQMGGNTEAFF
CDR3nt: TGTGCCAGCAGCCAGATGGGGGGGAACACTGAAGCTTTCTTT

j_gene: TRBJ1-1
v_gene: TRBV2
abundance: .
d_gene: .
CDR3aa: CASSVSQGAFF
CDR3nt: TGTGCCAGCAGTGTAAGTCAGGGGGCTTTCTTT

j_gene: TRBJ2-4
v_gene: TRBV28
abundance: .
d_gene: .
CDR3aa: CASSLLTIAKNIQYF
CDR3nt: TGTGCCAGCAGTTTATTAACAATAGCCAAAAACATTCAGTACTTC

j_gene: TRBJ1-5
v_gene: TRBV18
abundance: .
d_gene: TRBD1
CDR3aa: CASSLGTGNQPQHF
CDR3nt: TGTGCCAGCTCACTTGGGACAGGGAATCAGCCCCAGCATTTT

j_gene: TRBJ1-6
v_gene: TRBV13
abundance: .
d_gene: TRBD1
CDR3aa: CASTSQGRNNSPLHF
CDR3nt: TGTGCCAGCACCTCACAGGGGCGGAACAATTCACCCCTCCACTTT

j_gene: TRBJ2-7
v_gene: TRBV25-1
abundance: .
d_gene: TRBD2
CDR3aa: CASSAGLAGGEQYF
CDR3nt: TGTGCCAGCAGTGCGGGACTAGCGGGAGGGGAGCAGTACTTC

j_gene: TRBJ2-1
v_gene: TRBV29-1
abundance: .
d_gene: .
CDR3aa: CSVELGYNEQFF
CDR3nt: TGCAGCGTTGAACTGGGGTACAATGAGCAGTTCTTC

j_gene: TRBJ1-2
v_gene: TRBV27
abundance: once
d_gene: TRBD1
CDR3aa: CASSPGTAVIYGYTF
CDR3nt: TGTGCCAGCAGTCCGGGGACAGCCGTCATCTATGGCTACACCTTC

j_gene: TRBJ1-4
v_gene: TRBV7-2
abundance: .
d_gene: TRBD1
CDR3aa: CASSSSGTGGGKLFF
CDR3nt: TGTGCCAGCAGCTCTTCCGGGACAGGGGGCGGAAAACTGTTTTTT

j_gene: TRBJ2-7
v_gene: TRBV5-1
abundance: .
d_gene: .
CDR3aa: CASSPYSVGAIDEQYF
CDR3nt: TGCGCCAGCAGCCCCTATAGTGTAGGGGCCATCGACGAGCAGTACTTC

j_gene: TRBJ2-3
v_gene: TRBV16
abundance: .
d_gene: TRBD2
CDR3aa: CASSQRTSSVTDTQYF
CDR3nt: TGTGCCAGCAGCCAAAGGACTAGCAGTGTCACAGATACGCAGTATTTT

j_gene: TRBJ2-1
v_gene: TRBV7-8
abundance: .
d_gene: TRBD2
CDR3aa: CASSPREIAGTNEQFF
CDR3nt: TGTGCCAGCAGCCCACGGGAAATAGCGGGAACCAATGAGCAGTTCTTC

j_gene: TRBJ1-1
v_gene: TRBV11-1
abundance: few
d_gene: TRBD1
CDR3aa: CASRGGQGTFYTEAFF
CDR3nt: TGTGCCAGCAGGGGGGGACAGGGGACCTTCTACACTGAAGCTTTCTTT

j_gene: TRBJ2-6
v_gene: TRBV7-9
abundance: .
d_gene: .
CDR3aa: CASSPGPKVGANVLTF
CDR3nt: TGTGCCAGCAGCCCGGGCCCTAAGGTCGGGGCCAACGTCCTGACTTTC

j_gene: TRBJ1-2
v_gene: TRBV18
abundance: .
d_gene: .
CDR3aa: CASSPLGGDAYGYTF
CDR3nt: TGTGCCAGCTCACCTCTAGGGGGGGACGCCTATGGCTACACCTTC

j_gene: TRBJ1-2
v_gene: TRBV20-1
abundance: .
d_gene: .
CDR3aa: CSARGVGYTF
CDR3nt: TGCAGTGCTAGAGGGGTCGGCTACACCTTC

j_gene: TRBJ1-2
v_gene: TRBV5-1
abundance: .
d_gene: TRBD1
CDR3aa: CASSSPTGGVGYGYTF
CDR3nt: TGCGCCAGCAGCTCGCCCACAGGGGGCGTTGGGTATGGCTACACCTTC